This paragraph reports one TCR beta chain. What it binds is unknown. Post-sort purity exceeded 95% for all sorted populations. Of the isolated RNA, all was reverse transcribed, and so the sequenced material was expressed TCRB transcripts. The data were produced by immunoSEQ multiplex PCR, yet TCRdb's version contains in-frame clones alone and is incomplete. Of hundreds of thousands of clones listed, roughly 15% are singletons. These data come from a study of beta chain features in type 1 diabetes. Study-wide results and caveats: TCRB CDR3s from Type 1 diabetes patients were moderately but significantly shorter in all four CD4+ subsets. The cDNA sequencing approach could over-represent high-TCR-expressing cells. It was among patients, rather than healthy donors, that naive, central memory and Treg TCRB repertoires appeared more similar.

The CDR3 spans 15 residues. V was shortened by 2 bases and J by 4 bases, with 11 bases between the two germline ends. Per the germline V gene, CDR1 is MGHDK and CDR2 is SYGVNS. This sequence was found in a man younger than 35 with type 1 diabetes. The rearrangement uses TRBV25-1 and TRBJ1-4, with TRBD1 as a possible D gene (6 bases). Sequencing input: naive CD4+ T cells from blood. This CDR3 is CASSETGRFNEKLFF. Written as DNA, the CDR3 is TGTGCCAGCAGTGAAACAGGGCGTTTTAATGAAAAACTGTTTTTT. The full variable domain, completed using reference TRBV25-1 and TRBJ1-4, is EADIYQTPRYLVIGTGKKITLECSQTMGHDKMYWYQQDPGMELHLIHYSYGVNSTEKGDLSSESTVSRIRTEHFPLTLESARPSHTSQYLCASSETGRFNEKLFFGSGTQLSVL.